This T cell receptor (beta chain) was obtained from a study of early T cells in non-severe SARS-CoV-2 infection. Study context: Unpaired chains resulted from sequencing bulk RNA of unsorted whole blood.

Individually, cDNA molecules had unique molecular identifiers attached to them. TCRdb fed the 5' RACE reads into MiXCR, producing one record per CDR3 protein. Found here are tens of thousands of distinct CDR3 sequences, about 8.2% of them singletons; the top ten hold about 9.4%. This CDR3 comprises 14 residues. The V gene's germline CDR1 is SQVTM and CDR2 ANQGSEA. V was clipped by 3 bases and J by 2 bases; unmatched bases: 5. Only a few counts were recorded for this clonotype. Its antigen is not identified. Whole-study results and caveats: Lookups in VDJdb leaned toward anti-spike CD8 responses and missed private and CD4 specificities.

Input material: whole blood. This TCR was sampled from an adult who was a healthcare worker with PCR-confirmed SARS-CoV-2 infection or an uninfected control (not recorded which). This chain links TRBV29-1 with TRBJ1-2; 8 bases fit TRBD1. This CDR3 is CSVDMRQGNYGYTF. The CDR3 DNA sequence: TGCAGCGTTGATATGAGACAGGGGAACTATGGCTACACCTTC.